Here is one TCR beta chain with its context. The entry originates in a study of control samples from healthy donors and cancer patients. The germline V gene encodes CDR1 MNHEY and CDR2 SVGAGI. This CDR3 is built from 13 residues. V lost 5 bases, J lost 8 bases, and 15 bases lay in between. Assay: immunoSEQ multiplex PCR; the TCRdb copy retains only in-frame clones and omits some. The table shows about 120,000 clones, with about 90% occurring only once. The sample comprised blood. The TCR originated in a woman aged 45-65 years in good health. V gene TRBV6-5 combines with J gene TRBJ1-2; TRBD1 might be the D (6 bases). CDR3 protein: CASSTSGARGYTF. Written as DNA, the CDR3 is TGTGCCAGCAGTACATCAGGGGCGCGGGGCTACACCTTC.